The source of this T cell receptor (beta chain) is a study of blood T cell repertoires in COVID-19. For the study at large: The United States, Italy and Spain were the sources of the acute and convalescent COVID-19 samples. T cells, B-cell-depleted T cells, or PBMCs supplied cDNA or gDNA.

In the original workflow: Estimates of nucleated cell counts were drawn from the amplification of reference gene primers. Here immunoSEQ multiplex PCR was the method, and the copy in TCRdb shows in-frame clones only, minus some. Clonal size and the V and J genes are those of that table, whereas D and trimming came from the DNA. The data show under 250,000 clones, around 80% seen once. Only a few counts were recorded for this clone. The CDR3 sequence is 14 residues long. Germline-derived CDR1 and CDR2 are LNHDA and SQIVND (reference sequence). V dropped 5 bases and J dropped 8 bases, with 15 bases sitting between them.

The source of this sequence is a man aged 35-49 years with active or convalescent COVID-19. This chain connects TRBV19 to TRBJ1-4; D not certain. Sequences were obtained from peripheral blood. The CDR3, as DNA: TGTGCCAGTAGTTCATGGTCCAGATCCGAAAAACTGTTTTTT. Its protein product is CASSSWSRSEKLFF.